This TCR beta chain was captured in a study of cytomegalovirus exposure and HLA in healthy donors. Whole-study results and caveats: Associated with HLA alleles at 0.05 false discovery rate in a later analysis were 16,951 TCR beta sequences. The study designated over 150 TCR beta chains cytomegalovirus-associated.

All donors participated as healthy donors of bone marrow. Trimming removed 2 bases at V and 1 base at J, with 12 bases between. This CDR3 has 15 amino acids. The germline V gene has CDR1 KGHSH and CDR2 LQKENI. The PCR employed 60 Vbeta primers together with 13 Jbeta primers. TCRdb's table, derived via immunoSEQ multiplex PCR, lists solely in-frame clones and lacks some. Its table records about 74,000 clones. On this clone itself: As yet, its antigen is unknown.

The sequence derives from a female donor in good health and CMV-seropositive. Sequenced sample: PBMCs. The chain combines TRBV18 with TRBJ2-7, with a possible D match to TRBD1 (5 bases). DNA for the CDR3: TGTGCCAGCTCACCAATGGCAGGGTTATCCTACGAGCAGTACTTC. Translating it yields CASSPMAGLSYEQYF.